This passage covers 18 T cell receptor beta chains from one sample sequenced in a study of CD8 T cells in Susac syndrome. Random hexamers were used to reverse transcribe an amount of about 0.45 to 1 ug RNA. TCRdb reprocessed the immunoSEQ multiplex PCR reads with MiXCR, giving one entry per CDR3 protein. The sample consists of around 220,000 distinct CDR3 sequences, about 94% of them appearing once. The sequenced sample was CD8+ T cells from PBMCs. The receptors were sampled from a human donor with multiple sclerosis.

The chain uses TRBV7-9 and TRBJ2-3; the D gene could be TRBD1 or TRBD2 (5 bases each). This CDR3 has 13 residues. The germline CDR1 and CDR2 sequences are SEHNR and FQNEAQ (reference sequence). V lost 4 bases to trimming and J lost 3 bases, with 8 bases between them. The CDR3, as DNA: TGTGCCAGCAGCTCAGAGGGGACAGATACGCAGTATTTT. This codes for CASSSEGTDTQYF.

The rearrangement uses TRBV5-4 and TRBJ2-1; the match to TRBD2 covers 9 bases. This CDR3 has 16 residues. Germline V gene lookup returns CDR1 SGHNT and CDR2 YYREEE (reference sequence). The V gene end was trimmed by 4 bases and the J gene end by 4 bases; junction bases not matched to a gene: 9. Here the CDR3 reads CASSPLLAGRYNEQFF. The CDR3 DNA reads as TGTGCCAGCAGCCCATTGCTAGCGGGAAGGTACAATGAGCAGTTCTTC.

Only one count was recorded for this clonotype. The chain combines TRBV4-2 with TRBJ1-1; the D is unclear. Germline V gene sequence: CDR1 LGHNA, CDR2 YNFKEQ. The CDR3 totals 15 residues. Trimming cost V 0 bases and J 6 bases, with 14 bases left between them. The CDR3 DNA follows: TGTGCCAGCAGCCAAGAGGCGGGGTCCAACGCTGAAGCTTTCTTT. This gives the protein CASSQEAGSNAEAFF.

This chain links TRBV27 with TRBJ2-7; D is unclear. Deletions cut 0 bases from V and 6 bases from J, with 18 bases between. Germline V gene sequence: CDR1 MNHEY, CDR2 SMNVEV (reference sequence). The CDR3 length is 16 residues. The CDR3: CASSLSGSGLDREQYF. The DNA for the CDR3 is TGTGCCAGCAGTTTATCGGGCTCGGGCCTCGACCGCGAGCAGTACTTC.

The rearrangement joins TRBV9 to TRBJ2-7; tentatively, D is TRBD2 (5 bases). The CDR3 covers 13 residues. Trimming left V 4 bases short and J 7 bases short, with 15 bases between. Germline-derived CDR1 and CDR2 are SGDLS and YYNGEE. CDR3 nucleotides: TGTGCCAGCAGCCCGGGATTCCGTGAGGAGCAGTACTTC. Translating gives CASSPGFREEQYF.

The chain carries TRBV20-1 and TRBJ2-5, with D possibly being TRBD1 or TRBD2 (7 bases each). Trimming took off 1 base at V and 0 bases at J, with 15 bases between the two ends. The CDR3 loop spans 16 amino acids. CDR1 and CDR2 from the germline V gene are DFQATT and SNEGSKA (reference sequence). CDR3 nucleotide sequence: TGCAGTGCTAGAGTCGGGGGGACAGCAAACCAAGAGACCCAGTACTTC. Its protein product is CSARVGGTANQETQYF.

The chain links TRBV13 to TRBJ2-2; no definite D call. Germline assignment: CDR1 PRHDT and CDR2 FYEKMQ (reference sequence). The CDR3 loop spans 15 amino acids. V was trimmed by 0 bases and J by 3 bases, leaving 8 bases between them. DNA for the CDR3: TGTGCCAGCAGCTTAGGGAATAGCTACACCGGGGAGCTGTTTTTT. Translation: CASSLGNSYTGELFF.

The chain employs TRBV11-2 and TRBJ2-7, with 8 positions matching TRBD1. Germline loops: CDR1 SGHAT, CDR2 FQNNGV. The J segment lost 2 bases and the V segment lost 9 bases, leaving 6 bases of the junction unmatched. CDR3 length equals 13 residues. This CDR3 is CASGVTGAYEQYF. CDR3 nucleotide sequence: TGTGCCAGTGGGGTGACAGGGGCCTACGAGCAGTACTTC.

V usage is TRBV6-2 or TRBV6-3 and J usage is TRBJ2-3, with TRBD1 matching over 7 bases. This CDR3 has 15 residues. J was trimmed by 5 bases and V by 2 bases; bases with no gene match: 7. Germline loops: CDR1 MNHEY, CDR2 SVGEGT. CDR3 bases: TGTGCCAGCAGTTACCCCCCGAGGGGGCGAGATACGCAGTATTTT. Encoded protein: CASSYPPRGRDTQYF.

The V gene is TRBV30, the J gene TRBJ2-3; 10 positions agree with TRBD2. Trimming cost V 3 bases and J 5 bases; bases outside gene matches: 8. The germline CDR1 and CDR2 sequences are GTSNPN and SVGIG (reference sequence). The CDR3 is 15 amino acids. CDR3 in amino acids: CAWSRTSGLGDTQYF. For the CDR3, the DNA is TGTGCCTGGAGCCGGACTAGCGGCCTCGGAGATACGCAGTATTTT.

This chain links TRBV24-1 with TRBJ2-3; D unclear. Between the trimmed V and J ends, which lost 4 bases and 3 bases, there was a span of 7 bases. CDR3 length: 13 amino acids. Germline V gene data show CDR1 as KGHDR and CDR2 as SFDVKD. The CDR3: CATSDPPTDTQYF. The CDR3, as DNA: TGTGCCACCAGTGACCCCCCGACAGATACGCAGTATTTT.

This clonotype was picked up one time. CDR3 sequence reads: CSATPMPPDINEQFF. The CDR3 region has the DNA TGCAGTGCTACCCCGATGCCCCCCGATATCAATGAGCAGTTCTTC. The chain joins TRBV20-1 to TRBJ2-1, with unresolved D. Germline values: CDR1 DFQATT, CDR2 SNEGSKA (reference sequence). With 4 bases removed from V and 6 bases from J, the gap between germline ends came to 19 bases. The CDR3 runs to 15 residues.

The V gene is TRBV3-1, the J gene TRBJ2-5; D might be TRBD2 (5 bases). The germline V and J ends were trimmed by 4 bases and 2 bases, with 11 bases remaining between them. CDR1 is LGHDT and CDR2 is YNNKEL in the germline V gene (reference sequence). The CDR3 length is 14 residues. CDR3 loop: CASSLLASQETQYF. The CDR3 coding sequence is TGTGCCAGCAGCCTATTAGCGTCTCAAGAGACCCAGTACTTC.

This sequence joins TRBV7-2 and TRBJ2-1; 13 nucleotides align to TRBD2. Germline V gene sequence: CDR1 SGHTA, CDR2 FQGNSA. Germline trimming cut 5 bases from V and 2 bases from J; bases unmatched to any gene: 0. The CDR3 runs to 15 residues. The CDR3 loop reads CASSTSGRAYNEQFF. DNA for the CDR3: TGTGCCAGCAGCACTAGCGGGAGGGCCTACAATGAGCAGTTCTTC. Combining the CDR3 with reference TRBV7-2 and TRBJ2-1 gives the whole variable domain GAGVSQSPSNKVTEKGKDVELRCDPISGHTALYWYRQSLGQGLEFLIYFQGNSAPDKSGLPSDRFSAERTGGSVSTLTIQRTQQEDSAVYLCASSTSGRAYNEQFFGPGTRLTVL.

The chain employs TRBV6-2 or TRBV6-3 and TRBJ2-5, with D perhaps matching TRBD2 (7 bases). The V end was cut by 4 bases, the J end by 4 bases, with 13 bases between. From germline, CDR1 is MNHEY and CDR2 SVGEGT. The CDR3 covers 14 residues. CDR3 nucleotide sequence: TGTGCCAGCAGTTGGGGGGGGCTTCGAGAGACCCAGTACTTC. Amino acids: CASSWGGLRETQYF.

This rearrangement joins TRBV5-1 to TRBJ2-7; 7 nucleotides align to TRBD1. With V trimmed by 0 bases and J by 4 bases, 7 bases remained unmatched. This CDR3 has 15 amino acids. Germline lookup yields CDR1 SGHRS and CDR2 YFSETQ. For the CDR3, the DNA is TGCGCCAGCAGCTTGGGTGGACAGGTTGATTACGAGCAGTACTTC. This encodes CASSLGGQVDYEQYF.

This sequence joins TRBV7-2 and TRBJ2-3; 10 nucleotides agree with TRBD2. V dropped 5 bases and J dropped 4; count of bases not matched to a gene: 9. Germline V gene data show CDR1 as SGHTA and CDR2 as FQGNSA. This CDR3 region has 16 residues. CDR3: CASSPLAGAVPDTQYF. CDR3 DNA sequence: TGTGCCAGCAGCCCCCTAGCGGGGGCCGTGCCAGATACGCAGTATTTT.

The chain has TRBV2 and TRBJ1-1; 7 nucleotides match TRBD1. The CDR3 spans 14 residues. Germline CDR1 reads SNHLY; CDR2 reads FYNNEI. With V trimmed by 0 bases and J by 11 bases, 9 bases remained unmatched. CDR3 coding DNA: TGTGCCAGCAGTGAAGCCCGGGACAGCGTAAAGGCTTTCTTT. It yields the protein CASSEARDSVKAFF.